The clone carrying this TCR beta chain was seen only a few times. The antigen is not known. PCR primers comprised 60 Vbeta and 13 Jbeta primers. The assay was immunoSEQ multiplex PCR, and TCRdb's table has in-frame clones only and misses some. The sample has a few hundred thousand clones; roughly 81% are singletons. At collection, donors were nominally healthy, but unrecorded immune exposures were probable. Germline assignment: CDR1 MNHNS and CDR2 SASEGT. V lost 3 bases to trimming and J lost 5 bases, with 20 bases between them. The CDR3 totals 16 residues. The sample originates from a study of cytomegalovirus exposure and HLA in healthy donors. Study at large: A previous analysis identified approximately 120 million unique TCR beta sequences derived from roughly 180 million T cells. When about 400 donors were genotyped, about 81% of them were found to fall in the Caucasian-associated ancestry cluster.

Study conclusions and caveats: TCR beta V- and J-gene trimming, according to a later analysis, was linked to a missense DCLRE1C variant.

Sequenced input: PBMCs. The rearrangement joins TRBV6-1 to TRBJ2-7; a weak D match, TRBD1 (7 bases). This clonotype originated in a woman between 40 and 55 years old in good health and CMV-seropositive. CDR3 sequence: CASSDRWGTAGDEQYF. The CDR3 DNA sequence: TGTGCCAGCAGTGACCGTTGGGGGACAGCGGGCGACGAGCAGTACTTC.